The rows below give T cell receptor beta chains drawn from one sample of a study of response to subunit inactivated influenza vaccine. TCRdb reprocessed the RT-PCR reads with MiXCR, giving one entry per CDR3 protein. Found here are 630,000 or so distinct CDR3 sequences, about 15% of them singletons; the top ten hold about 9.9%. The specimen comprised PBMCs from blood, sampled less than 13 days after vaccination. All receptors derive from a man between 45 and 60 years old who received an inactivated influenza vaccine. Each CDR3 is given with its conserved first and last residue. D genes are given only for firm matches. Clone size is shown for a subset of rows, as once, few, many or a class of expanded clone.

cdr3_nt: TGCGCCAGCAGCCGTCCGGGGGGGACACACAATGAGCAGTTCTTC
cdr3_aa: CASSRPGGTHNEQFF
d_call: TRBD2
j_call: TRBJ2-1
v_call: TRBV5-1
clone_size: -

cdr3_nt: TGCGCCAGCAGTCACGGACAGTACGGCGGCTACACCTTC
cdr3_aa: CASSHGQYGGYTF
d_call: -
j_call: TRBJ1-2
v_call: TRBV23-1
clone_size: -

cdr3_nt: TGTGCCAGCAGGGACGGGGCCAACGTCCTGACTTTC
cdr3_aa: CASRDGANVLTF
d_call: -
j_call: TRBJ2-6
v_call: TRBV6-2/TRBV6-3
clone_size: -

cdr3_nt: TGCAGTGCTACGGACAGGTCAATTAGCACAGATACGCAGTATTTT
cdr3_aa: CSATDRSISTDTQYF
d_call: TRBD1
j_call: TRBJ2-3
v_call: TRBV20-1
clone_size: few

cdr3_nt: TGTGCCAGCACTCCCCCTTGGTGGGAGGATAGCACAGATACGCAGTATTTT
cdr3_aa: CASTPPWWEDSTDTQYF
d_call: -
j_call: TRBJ2-3
v_call: TRBV28
clone_size: few

cdr3_nt: TGTGCCAGCAGCCCGACGACTAGTTTGGTCCACGAGCAGTACTTC
cdr3_aa: CASSPTTSLVHEQYF
d_call: -
j_call: TRBJ2-7
v_call: TRBV9
clone_size: -

cdr3_nt: TGTGCCAGCAGCTTAGATAGCGGGAACCCCCTCTGGGAGCAGTACTTC
cdr3_aa: CASSLDSGNPLWEQYF
d_call: TRBD2
j_call: TRBJ2-7
v_call: TRBV7-2
clone_size: -

cdr3_nt: TGCGCCAGCAGCTTGGGCCAGGGATGGGGTGAGACCCAGTACTTC
cdr3_aa: CASSLGQGWGETQYF
d_call: -
j_call: TRBJ2-5
v_call: TRBV5-1
clone_size: -

cdr3_nt: TGTGCCACCAGTGATCCCATCCGACAGGACCAGTACTTC
cdr3_aa: CATSDPIRQDQYF
d_call: -
j_call: TRBJ2-7
v_call: TRBV24-1
clone_size: -

cdr3_nt: TGCGCCAGCAGCCCGGGGGCTTCGGGAGATACGCAGTATTTT
cdr3_aa: CASSPGASGDTQYF
d_call: -
j_call: TRBJ2-3
v_call: TRBV4-1
clone_size: -

cdr3_nt: TGCGCCAGCAGCTCGAGGGGCCTCTCCTACAATGAGCAGTTCTTC
cdr3_aa: CASSSRGLSYNEQFF
d_call: -
j_call: TRBJ2-1
v_call: TRBV5-1
clone_size: -

cdr3_nt: TGCGCCAGCAGCTACGGTGGGACGGGATCAGATACGCAGTATTTT
cdr3_aa: CASSYGGTGSDTQYF
d_call: -
j_call: TRBJ2-3
v_call: TRBV5-1
clone_size: -

cdr3_nt: TGCGCCAGCAGCCAAGCTAGCCGTTCCTACGAGCAGTACTTC
cdr3_aa: CASSQASRSYEQYF
d_call: -
j_call: TRBJ2-7
v_call: TRBV4-3
clone_size: few

cdr3_nt: TGTGCCAGCAGCTTAGCGGGAGTGAGTGGAGATACGCAGTATTTT
cdr3_aa: CASSLAGVSGDTQYF
d_call: -
j_call: TRBJ2-3
v_call: TRBV7-2
clone_size: many

cdr3_nt: TGTGCCAGCAGTACCGGGACAATGATCAACATTCAGTACTTC
cdr3_aa: CASSTGTMINIQYF
d_call: -
j_call: TRBJ2-4
v_call: TRBV12-3/TRBV12-4
clone_size: many

cdr3_nt: TGTGCCAGCAGCTTCGGAAGCGGGGAGGCCTACAATGAGCAGTTCTTC
cdr3_aa: CASSFGSGEAYNEQFF
d_call: TRBD2
j_call: TRBJ2-1
v_call: TRBV7-9
clone_size: -

cdr3_nt: TGCAGTGCTAGAGCCCGACTAGCGGAATTCCTCTACGAGCAGTACTTC
cdr3_aa: CSARARLAEFLYEQYF
d_call: TRBD2
j_call: TRBJ2-7
v_call: TRBV20-1
clone_size: few

cdr3_nt: TGTGCCAGCAGCCCGGCGGGGTTATGGGGAGAGACCCAGTACTTC
cdr3_aa: CASSPAGLWGETQYF
d_call: -
j_call: TRBJ2-5
v_call: TRBV7-2
clone_size: few

cdr3_nt: TGTGCCAGCAGCTTAGGGTGGCTAGTGGGAGAGCAGTACTTC
cdr3_aa: CASSLGWLVGEQYF
d_call: -
j_call: TRBJ2-7
v_call: TRBV7-2
clone_size: -

cdr3_nt: TGCAGCGTTGTTGATAGCGGGGCGGAAGATACGCAGTATTTT
cdr3_aa: CSVVDSGAEDTQYF
d_call: TRBD2
j_call: TRBJ2-3
v_call: TRBV29-1
clone_size: few

cdr3_nt: TGTGCCAGCAGCTTAGCACTACCGGGAGTACTAGCCAAAAACATTCAGTACTTC
cdr3_aa: CASSLALPGVLAKNIQYF
d_call: -
j_call: TRBJ2-4
v_call: TRBV11-1
clone_size: once

cdr3_nt: TGTGCCAGCAGCTTAGCTCCCGGGTCGGCCAAAAACATTCAGTACTTC
cdr3_aa: CASSLAPGSAKNIQYF
d_call: -
j_call: TRBJ2-4
v_call: TRBV7-8
clone_size: -

cdr3_nt: TGCAGTGCCCTGCACGCCCTGGGGACTGAAGCTTTCTTT
cdr3_aa: CSALHALGTEAFF
d_call: -
j_call: TRBJ1-1
v_call: TRBV20-1
clone_size: few

cdr3_nt: TGCAGTGCTAGAGATAGGGGACACCTGACCTACGAGCAGTACTTC
cdr3_aa: CSARDRGHLTYEQYF
d_call: -
j_call: TRBJ2-7
v_call: TRBV20-1
clone_size: few

cdr3_nt: TGTGCCAGCAGCTCCTACAGGCTTAGCTCCTACGAGCAGTACTTC
cdr3_aa: CASSSYRLSSYEQYF
d_call: -
j_call: TRBJ2-7
v_call: TRBV11-2
clone_size: few

cdr3_nt: TGCAGTGCTAGAGATGAAGATATGAGAGAGACCCAGTACTTC
cdr3_aa: CSARDEDMRETQYF
d_call: -
j_call: TRBJ2-5
v_call: TRBV20-1
clone_size: few

cdr3_nt: TGTGCCAGCAGTGAAGTGGCAGGCGCCACCGGGGAGCTGTTTTTT
cdr3_aa: CASSEVAGATGELFF
d_call: -
j_call: TRBJ2-2
v_call: TRBV6-1
clone_size: -

cdr3_nt: TGTGCCATCAGTGAGGGAGTGGGACTAGCGGGCGCCGAGCAGTACTTC
cdr3_aa: CAISEGVGLAGAEQYF
d_call: TRBD2
j_call: TRBJ2-7
v_call: TRBV10-3
clone_size: many

cdr3_nt: TGCAGCGTACCGGGACTAGCGGGAGAGACCCAGTACTTC
cdr3_aa: CSVPGLAGETQYF
d_call: TRBD2
j_call: TRBJ2-5
v_call: TRBV29-1
clone_size: -

cdr3_nt: TGTGCCAGCAGCACCGGGACAGGGTCTAACGAGCAGTACTTC
cdr3_aa: CASSTGTGSNEQYF
d_call: TRBD1
j_call: TRBJ2-7
v_call: TRBV7-9
clone_size: -

cdr3_nt: TGCGCCAGCAGCCCGACAGTCCATAGCACAGATACGCAGTATTTT
cdr3_aa: CASSPTVHSTDTQYF
d_call: -
j_call: TRBJ2-3
v_call: TRBV4-3
clone_size: few

cdr3_nt: TGTGCCAGCAGCTTCCAGGTGTACGGGGAGCTGTTTTTT
cdr3_aa: CASSFQVYGELFF
d_call: -
j_call: TRBJ2-2
v_call: TRBV7-9
clone_size: few

cdr3_nt: TGCAGTGCTAGTGATTGGGCCCAAGAGACCCAGTACTTC
cdr3_aa: CSASDWAQETQYF
d_call: -
j_call: TRBJ2-5
v_call: TRBV20-1
clone_size: -

cdr3_nt: TGTGCCAGCAGTTACTCGACGGGGGATAGCAATCAGCCCCAGCATTTT
cdr3_aa: CASSYSTGDSNQPQHF
d_call: -
j_call: TRBJ1-5
v_call: TRBV6-2/TRBV6-3
clone_size: -

cdr3_nt: TGCGCCAGCAGCCAAGACTCCGATCAAACCTACAATGAGCAGTTCTTC
cdr3_aa: CASSQDSDQTYNEQFF
d_call: -
j_call: TRBJ2-1
v_call: TRBV4-3
clone_size: few

cdr3_nt: TGTGCCAGCAGCCGGACAGGGACGGGAAACACCATATATTTT
cdr3_aa: CASSRTGTGNTIYF
d_call: TRBD1
j_call: TRBJ1-3
v_call: TRBV28
clone_size: -

cdr3_nt: TGTGCCATCCGTCACCCCCTTGAATCTGAAGCTTTCTTT
cdr3_aa: CAIRHPLESEAFF
d_call: -
j_call: TRBJ1-1
v_call: TRBV10-3
clone_size: -

cdr3_nt: TGCGCCAGCAGCGAACGGGACACCGATGGCTACACCTTC
cdr3_aa: CASSERDTDGYTF
d_call: -
j_call: TRBJ1-2
v_call: TRBV5-1
clone_size: few

cdr3_nt: TGTGCCAGCAGCCCCCTCGCGACGGGGGTCAATCAGCCCCAGCATTTT
cdr3_aa: CASSPLATGVNQPQHF
d_call: -
j_call: TRBJ1-5
v_call: TRBV7-8
clone_size: few

cdr3_nt: TGTGCCACCAGCAGAGAGGGACAGGGGAGGCAAAGGCCCAGAGGCAATGAGCAGTTCTTC
cdr3_aa: CATSREGQGRQRPRGNEQFF
d_call: TRBD1
j_call: TRBJ2-1
v_call: TRBV15
clone_size: -

cdr3_nt: TGCAGTGGATACGGGAGTCATAGCTACAATGAGCAGTTCTTC
cdr3_aa: CSGYGSHSYNEQFF
d_call: -
j_call: TRBJ2-1
v_call: TRBV29-1
clone_size: few

cdr3_nt: TGCGCCAGCAGCCAAGCCTGGTTACAGGCGATTAATGAAAAACTGTTTTTT
cdr3_aa: CASSQAWLQAINEKLFF
d_call: -
j_call: TRBJ1-4
v_call: TRBV4-3
clone_size: -

cdr3_nt: TGTGCCAGCAGCAATTGGGACAGGGGGCACGAGCAGTACTTC
cdr3_aa: CASSNWDRGHEQYF
d_call: TRBD1
j_call: TRBJ2-7
v_call: TRBV12-3/TRBV12-4
clone_size: few

cdr3_nt: TGCGCCAGCAGCTTGGTGGGACAGGGGCAAGGAACTAATGAAAAACTGTTTTTT
cdr3_aa: CASSLVGQGQGTNEKLFF
d_call: TRBD1
j_call: TRBJ1-4
v_call: TRBV5-1
clone_size: -

cdr3_nt: TGTGCCAGCAGCTTAATGGACTCGTCCTACGAGCAGTACTTC
cdr3_aa: CASSLMDSSYEQYF
d_call: -
j_call: TRBJ2-7
v_call: TRBV7-2
clone_size: -

cdr3_nt: TGCAGTGCTAGAGATTCCGGGCTAGCGGGGGTCACCGGGGAGCTGTTTTTT
cdr3_aa: CSARDSGLAGVTGELFF
d_call: TRBD2
j_call: TRBJ2-2
v_call: TRBV20-1
clone_size: few

cdr3_nt: TGTGCCAGCAGCGCCCCTGGACTAGATGCGTACAATGAGCAGTTCTTC
cdr3_aa: CASSAPGLDAYNEQFF
d_call: TRBD2
j_call: TRBJ2-1
v_call: TRBV7-3
clone_size: few

cdr3_nt: TGTGCCAGCAGCCAAGAGGGACGAAGGTCACCCCTCCACTTT
cdr3_aa: CASSQEGRRSPLHF
d_call: -
j_call: TRBJ1-6
v_call: TRBV3-1
clone_size: few

cdr3_nt: TGTGCCAGCAGTGGGACAGGGGGTTCCCAGTACTTC
cdr3_aa: CASSGTGGSQYF
d_call: TRBD1
j_call: TRBJ2-5
v_call: TRBV2
clone_size: -

cdr3_nt: TGCGCCAGCAGCTTGCAGGGGGCGCCGGCCGGGGAGCTGTTTTTT
cdr3_aa: CASSLQGAPAGELFF
d_call: TRBD1
j_call: TRBJ2-2
v_call: TRBV5-1
clone_size: few

cdr3_nt: TGTGCCAGCAGTGAAACCCGAAGTAGGGAAAAACTGTTTTTT
cdr3_aa: CASSETRSREKLFF
d_call: -
j_call: TRBJ1-4
v_call: TRBV25-1
clone_size: few

cdr3_nt: TGTGCCAGCAGCTTAGTTTCCAGGACTAGCGGCAATGAGCAGTTCTTC
cdr3_aa: CASSLVSRTSGNEQFF
d_call: TRBD2
j_call: TRBJ2-1
v_call: TRBV7-8
clone_size: -

cdr3_nt: TGTGCCAGCAGCGCAAGGACTAGCGGGGCTGGCTACGAGCAGTACTTC
cdr3_aa: CASSARTSGAGYEQYF
d_call: TRBD2
j_call: TRBJ2-7
v_call: TRBV7-2
clone_size: -

cdr3_nt: TGCGCCAGCAGCTTGGAAAGGGGTGGCACCGGGGAGCTGTTTTTT
cdr3_aa: CASSLERGGTGELFF
d_call: -
j_call: TRBJ2-2
v_call: TRBV5-1
clone_size: -

cdr3_nt: TGTGCCAGCAGCTTAGTGGTTGTAGGAACGCAGTTCTTC
cdr3_aa: CASSLVVVGTQFF
d_call: -
j_call: TRBJ2-1
v_call: TRBV7-9
clone_size: few